The present T cell receptor (beta chain) was sequenced within a study of control samples from healthy donors and cancer patients (dated by TCRdb to 2020 to 2022). For this clone: Its antigen is currently not known. Base-call qualities are not available, and no considerably larger clone is one nucleotide away.

The CDR3 holds 13 amino acids from the cysteine to the phenylalanine. Only the CDR3 region is kept as DNA, spanning 39 bases read in frame from base 1. CDR1 and CDR2 are read off the germline V gene (reference sequence) as SEHNR and FQNEAQ. V is cut by 5 bases and J by 5 bases, and the space between the germline ends is 13 bases. The protocol used for the library was the immunoSEQ multiplex PCR assay. In TCRdb, the immuneACCESS table is reduced to in-frame sequences with V and J assigned. These tables do not hold every clone; where another copy was compared, an unresolved V gene accounts for under half, and the others remain unexplained. The sample table shows 150,000 to 200,000 clones, and 90% to 95% are seen once. Roughly 1.3% of the sample comes from the top ten.

This TCR was recovered from a woman under 30 in good health. Sequencing was carried out using blood. The chain is encoded by TRBV7-9 joined to TRBJ2-7, with the D segment possibly TRBD1 or TRBD2, each aligning over 6 bases. CDR3 protein: CASSPWGAHEQYF. The DNA sequence is given as TGTGCCAGCAGCCCATGGGGGGCCCACGAGCAGTACTTC.